The 5 T cell receptor beta chains below come from one sample, sequenced in a study of STAT3 mutations in large granular lymphocyte leukemia. Study results and limitations: At least one immunodominant TCR beta clonotype appeared in every T-cell large granular lymphocyte leukemia patient.

The assay was immunoSEQ multiplex PCR, and TCRdb's table has in-frame clones only and misses some. The top ten clones hold 0.43% of a sample with about 42,000 clones, roughly 77% of them seen once. These receptors' antigens are unknown. The material sequenced was PBMCs. These receptors were taken from a human donor with T large granular lymphocyte leukemia. Some clones in this sample may be carry-over from other donors' samples.

The CDR3 DNA reads as TGTGCCAGCTCACCCTCGACGGGTGACGGACAGCCCCAGCATTTT. Translating it yields CASSPSTGDGQPQHF. The chain couples TRBV18 to TRBJ1-5; the D is unclear. Germline V gene sequence: CDR1 KGHSH, CDR2 LQKENI. CDR3 length equals 15 residues. V lost 3 bases to trimming and J lost 7 bases, with 16 bases between them.

This clone came up once. This chain connects TRBV9 to TRBJ2-1; D is possibly TRBD2 (6 bases). Trimming took 7 bases from V and 3 from J, leaving 20 bases between them. The CDR3 consists of 16 residues. Germline CDR1 SGDLS, CDR2 YYNGEE. The CDR3 region has the DNA TGTGCCAGCTCCCGGGCGGGGAGCCCAAACTACAATGAGCAGTTCTTC. It specifies CASSRAGSPNYNEQFF.

The chain recombines TRBV5-1 with TRBJ1-2; D remains unclear. Trimming took 4 bases from V and 1 from J, leaving 8 bases between them. The CDR3 spans 13 residues. The germline V gene encodes CDR1 SGHRS and CDR2 YFSETQ. The CDR3 spells CASSRAFNYGYTF. The CDR3 DNA reads TGCGCCAGCAGCCGGGCCTTTAACTATGGCTACACCTTC.

The chain recombines TRBV6-9 with TRBJ1-2; TRBD1 matches 7 bases. This CDR3 spans 14 amino acids. The J segment lost 1 base and the V segment lost 5 bases, leaving 4 bases of the junction unmatched. The germline V gene has CDR1 MNHGY and CDR2 SVAAGI. This CDR3 is CASSHPGGNYGYTF. CDR3 DNA: TGTGCCAGCAGTCATCCAGGGGGTAACTATGGCTACACCTTC.

The sample holds one count of this clone. This chain connects TRBV6-1 to TRBJ1-5; TRBD1 matches 7 bases. The CDR3 totals 15 residues. The V gene's germline CDR1 is MNHNS and CDR2 SASEGT. J was trimmed by 3 bases and V by 7 bases; bases with no gene match: 9. The CDR3 sequence: CASNWPGGINQPQHF. For the CDR3, the DNA is TGTGCCAGCAACTGGCCAGGGGGGATCAATCAGCCCCAGCATTTT.